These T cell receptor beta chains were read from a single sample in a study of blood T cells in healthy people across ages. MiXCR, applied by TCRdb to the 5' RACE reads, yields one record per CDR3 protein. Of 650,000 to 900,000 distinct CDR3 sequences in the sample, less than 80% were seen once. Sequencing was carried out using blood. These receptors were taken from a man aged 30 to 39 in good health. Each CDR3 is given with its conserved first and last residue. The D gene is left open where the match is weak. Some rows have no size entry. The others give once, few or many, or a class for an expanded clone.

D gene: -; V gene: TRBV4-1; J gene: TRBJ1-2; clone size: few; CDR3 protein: CASSQDVDSNYGYTF; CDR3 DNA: TGCGCCAGCAGCCAAGATGTTGACAGTAACTATGGCTACACCTTC
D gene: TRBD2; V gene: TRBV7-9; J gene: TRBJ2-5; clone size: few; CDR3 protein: CASSSPRLAGAQETQYF; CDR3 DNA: TGTGCCAGCAGCTCTCCGCGGCTAGCGGGGGCTCAAGAGACCCAGTACTTC
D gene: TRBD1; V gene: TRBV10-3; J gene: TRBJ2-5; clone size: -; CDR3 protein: CAIRDRGNQETQYF; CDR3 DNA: TGTGCCATCAGGGACAGGGGCAACCAAGAGACCCAGTACTTC
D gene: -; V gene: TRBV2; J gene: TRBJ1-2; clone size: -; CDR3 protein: CASPRGGYGYTF; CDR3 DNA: TGTGCCAGCCCTAGGGGGGGATATGGCTACACCTTC
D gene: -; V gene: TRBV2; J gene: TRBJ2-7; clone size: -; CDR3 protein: CASSVRRTYEQYF; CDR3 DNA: TGTGCCAGCAGTGTCCGCAGAACCTACGAGCAGTACTTC
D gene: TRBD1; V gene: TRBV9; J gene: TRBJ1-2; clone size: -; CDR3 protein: CASSTGTVGYGYTF; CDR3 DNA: TGTGCCAGCAGCACCGGGACAGTGGGCTATGGCTACACCTTC
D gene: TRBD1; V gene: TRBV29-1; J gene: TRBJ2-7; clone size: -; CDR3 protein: CSVSNPGQGFSGEQYF; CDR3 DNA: TGCAGCGTTTCCAACCCGGGACAGGGTTTTTCAGGCGAGCAGTACTTC
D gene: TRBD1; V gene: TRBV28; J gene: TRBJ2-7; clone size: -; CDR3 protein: CASSWAGGEQYF; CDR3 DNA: TGTGCCAGCAGTTGGGCAGGGGGCGAGCAGTACTTC
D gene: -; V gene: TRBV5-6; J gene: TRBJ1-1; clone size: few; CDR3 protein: CASSSTDAHTEAFF; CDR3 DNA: TGTGCCAGCAGCTCGACCGACGCGCACACTGAAGCTTTCTTT
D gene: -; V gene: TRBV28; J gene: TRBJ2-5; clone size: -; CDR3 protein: CASSFKGGAVQETQYF; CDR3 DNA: TGTGCCAGCAGTTTTAAGGGGGGGGCAGTCCAAGAGACCCAGTACTTC
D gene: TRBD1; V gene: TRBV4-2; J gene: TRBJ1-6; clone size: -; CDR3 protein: CASSQSTGAPQSPLHF; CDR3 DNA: TGTGCCAGCAGCCAAAGTACAGGGGCGCCACAGTCACCCCTCCACTTT
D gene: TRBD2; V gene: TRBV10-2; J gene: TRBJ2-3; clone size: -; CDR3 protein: CASSGPAGGGRVGTDTQYF; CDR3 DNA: TGCGCCAGCAGTGGCCCAGCGGGGGGGGGAAGAGTCGGCACAGATACGCAGTATTTT
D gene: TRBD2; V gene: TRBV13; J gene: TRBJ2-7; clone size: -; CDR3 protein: CASSSEGLAGEYNEQYF; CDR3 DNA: TGTGCCAGCAGCTCAGAGGGACTAGCGGGGGAGTACAATGAGCAGTACTTC
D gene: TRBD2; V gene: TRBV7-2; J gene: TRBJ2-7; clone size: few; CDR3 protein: CASSLASGEAYEQYF; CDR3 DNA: TGTGCCAGCAGCTTGGCTAGCGGGGAGGCCTACGAGCAGTACTTC
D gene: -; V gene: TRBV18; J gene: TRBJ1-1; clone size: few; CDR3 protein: CASSPAVNTEAFF; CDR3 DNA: TGTGCCAGCTCACCGGCGGTGAACACTGAAGCTTTCTTT
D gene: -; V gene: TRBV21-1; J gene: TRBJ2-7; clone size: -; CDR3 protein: CARVTGGQGSSYEQYF; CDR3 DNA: TGTGCCAGAGTAACCGGGGGACAGGGGAGCTCCTACGAGCAGTACTTC
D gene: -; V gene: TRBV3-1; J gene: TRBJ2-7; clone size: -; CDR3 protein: CASSQDGSGRQYF; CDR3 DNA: TGTGCCAGCAGCCAAGATGGAAGTGGTCGGCAGTACTTC
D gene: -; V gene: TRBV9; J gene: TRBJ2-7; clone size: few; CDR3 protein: CASSVTDKGYEQYF; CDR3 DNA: TGTGCCAGCAGCGTCACGGATAAGGGGTATGAGCAGTACTTC
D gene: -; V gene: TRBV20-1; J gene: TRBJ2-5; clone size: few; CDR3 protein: CSARDRTGQETQYF; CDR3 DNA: TGCAGTGCTAGAGATCGCACAGGGCAAGAGACCCAGTACTTC
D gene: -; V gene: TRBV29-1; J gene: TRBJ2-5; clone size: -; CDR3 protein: CSVSGASGQETQYF; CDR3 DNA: TGCAGCGTTTCGGGGGCTTCAGGGCAAGAGACCCAGTACTTC
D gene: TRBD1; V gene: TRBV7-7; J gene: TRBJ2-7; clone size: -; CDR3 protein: CASSLERQGRLLTYEQYF; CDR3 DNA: TGTGCCAGCAGCTTAGAGCGACAGGGGCGACTTTTGACCTACGAGCAGTACTTC
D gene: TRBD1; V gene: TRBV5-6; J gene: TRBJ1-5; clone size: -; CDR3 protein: CASSLGTGGSYLQPQHF; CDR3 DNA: TGTGCCAGCAGCTTGGGGACAGGGGGATCCTATTTGCAGCCCCAGCATTTT
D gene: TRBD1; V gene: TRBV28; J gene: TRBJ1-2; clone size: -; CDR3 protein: CASSFLGQGTLINYGYTF; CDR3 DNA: TGTGCCAGCAGTTTCCTTGGACAGGGGACTCTAATTAACTATGGCTACACCTTC
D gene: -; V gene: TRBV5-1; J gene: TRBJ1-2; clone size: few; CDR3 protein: CASSSGTAQDGYTF; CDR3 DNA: TGCGCCAGCAGCTCCGGGACGGCTCAGGATGGCTACACCTTC
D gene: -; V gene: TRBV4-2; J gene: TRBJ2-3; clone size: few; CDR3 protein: CASSPYTTDTQYF; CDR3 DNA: TGTGCCAGCAGCCCGTATACCACAGATACGCAGTATTTT
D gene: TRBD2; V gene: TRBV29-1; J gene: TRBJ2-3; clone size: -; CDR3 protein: CSGGLADTQYF; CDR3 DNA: TGCAGCGGGGGACTAGCAGATACGCAGTATTTT
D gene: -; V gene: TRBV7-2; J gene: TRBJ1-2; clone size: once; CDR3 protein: CASTTRDPYGYTF; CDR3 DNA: TGTGCCAGCACCACGAGGGACCCCTATGGCTACACCTTC
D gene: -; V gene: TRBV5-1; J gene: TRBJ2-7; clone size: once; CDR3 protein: CASSLRASSYEQYF; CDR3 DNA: TGCGCCAGCAGCTTGAGGGCAAGCTCCTACGAGCAGTACTTC
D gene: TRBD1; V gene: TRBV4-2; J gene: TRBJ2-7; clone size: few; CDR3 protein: CASSQDWTGSPYEQYF; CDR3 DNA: TGTGCCAGCAGCCAAGATTGGACAGGGAGCCCCTACGAGCAGTACTTC
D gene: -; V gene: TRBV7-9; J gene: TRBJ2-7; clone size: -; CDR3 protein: CASSPNRELGYEQYF; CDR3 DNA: TGTGCCAGCAGCCCGAACAGGGAATTAGGCTACGAGCAGTACTTC
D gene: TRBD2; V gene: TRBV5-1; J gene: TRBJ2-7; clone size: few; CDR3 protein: CASSPTSGSPGEQYF; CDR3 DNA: TGCGCCAGCAGCCCCACTAGCGGCTCTCCCGGCGAGCAGTACTTC
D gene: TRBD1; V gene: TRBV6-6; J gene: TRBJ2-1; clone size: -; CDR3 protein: CASSYSLRGLYNEQFF; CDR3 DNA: TGTGCCAGCAGTTACTCCCTCAGGGGGCTTTACAATGAGCAGTTCTTC
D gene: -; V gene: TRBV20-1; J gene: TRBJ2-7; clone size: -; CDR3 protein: CSASQGGFYEQYF; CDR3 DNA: TGCAGTGCTAGCCAAGGGGGGTTCTACGAGCAGTACTTC
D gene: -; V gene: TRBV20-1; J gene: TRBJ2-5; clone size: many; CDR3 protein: CSARRDISQETQYF; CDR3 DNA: TGCAGTGCTAGAAGGGATATATCCCAAGAGACCCAGTACTTC
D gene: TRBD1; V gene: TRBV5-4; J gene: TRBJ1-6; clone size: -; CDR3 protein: CASSLPGQSVNSPLHF; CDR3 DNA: TGTGCCAGCAGCTTACCGGGACAGAGTGTCAATTCACCCCTCCACTTT
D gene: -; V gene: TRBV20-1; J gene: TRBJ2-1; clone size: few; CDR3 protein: CSARSGEHYNEQFF; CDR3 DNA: TGCAGTGCTAGGTCGGGGGAGCACTACAATGAGCAGTTCTTC
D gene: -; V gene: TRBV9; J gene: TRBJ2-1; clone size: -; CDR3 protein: CASSVGSGPNHYNEQFF; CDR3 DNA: TGTGCCAGCAGCGTCGGTAGTGGGCCAAATCACTACAATGAGCAGTTCTTC
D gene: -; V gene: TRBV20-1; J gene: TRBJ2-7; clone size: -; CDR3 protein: CSVARGSYEQYF; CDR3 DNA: TGCAGTGTCGCACGGGGATCCTACGAGCAGTACTTC
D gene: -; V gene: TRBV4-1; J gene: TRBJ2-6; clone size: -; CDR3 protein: CASSRTLSGANVLTF; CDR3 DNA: TGCGCCAGCAGCCGGACGCTCTCTGGGGCCAACGTCCTGACTTTC
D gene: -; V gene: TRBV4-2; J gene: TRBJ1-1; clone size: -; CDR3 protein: CASSQSSSGTPNTEAFF; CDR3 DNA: TGTGCCAGCAGCCAAAGTAGCTCCGGGACACCTAACACTGAAGCTTTCTTT
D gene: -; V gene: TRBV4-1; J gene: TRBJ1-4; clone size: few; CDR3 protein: CASSQDGRATNEKLFF; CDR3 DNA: TGCGCCAGCAGCCAAGATGGCAGGGCAACTAATGAAAAACTGTTTTTT
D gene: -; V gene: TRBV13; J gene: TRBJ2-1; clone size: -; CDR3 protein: CASSQVASYGNEQFF; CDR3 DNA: TGTGCCAGCAGCCAAGTAGCTTCGTACGGCAATGAGCAGTTCTTC
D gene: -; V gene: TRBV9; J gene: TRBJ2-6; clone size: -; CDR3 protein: CASSVYASGANVLTF; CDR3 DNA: TGTGCCAGCAGCGTATACGCCTCTGGGGCCAACGTCCTGACTTTC
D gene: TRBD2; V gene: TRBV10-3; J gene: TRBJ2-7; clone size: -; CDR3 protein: CAISDLRLTSGGAGGYEQYF; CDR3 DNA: TGTGCCATCAGTGATCTACGATTGACTAGCGGGGGGGCAGGAGGCTACGAGCAGTACTTC
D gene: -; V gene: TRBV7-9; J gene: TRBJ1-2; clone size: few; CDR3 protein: CASSLGSGLYGYTF; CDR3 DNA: TGTGCCAGCAGCTTAGGTTCGGGACTCTATGGCTACACCTTC
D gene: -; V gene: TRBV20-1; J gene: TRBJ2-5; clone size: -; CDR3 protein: CSATLGLVTLGLEETQYF; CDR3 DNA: TGCAGTGCCACGTTGGGGCTAGTAACCTTGGGGCTGGAAGAGACCCAGTACTTC